A single sample is the source of the 14 T cell receptor beta chains below, sequenced in a study of radiotherapy plus CTLA-4 blockade in lung cancer. Using immunoSEQ multiplex PCR, the repertoire was profiled, and TCRdb retains in-frame clones only, with some absent. The table includes approximately 52,000 clones, around 79% detected once. This sample comprised peripheral blood, obtained from a patient treated with radiotherapy plus ipilimumab. These TCRs come from a human donor with non-small cell lung cancer whose response to radiotherapy plus ipilimumab could not be evaluated.

The genes are TRBV6-5 and TRBJ2-5; the match to TRBD2 covers 7 bases. The better agreement between TRBJ2-7 and the DNA end casts doubt on the J call. CDR3 size: 13 residues. The germline V gene has CDR1 MNHEY and CDR2 SVGAGI. CDR3 sequence reads: CASSSRLAGEQYF. CDR3 sequence (DNA): TGTGCCAGCAGTTCCCGACTAGCTGGCGAGCAGTACTTC.

This chain connects TRBV7-3 to TRBJ2-1; TRBD1 agrees at 10 bases. The V and J ends lost 5 bases and 7 bases, in that order; junction bases with no gene match: 5. CDR1 is SGHTA, CDR2 FQGTGA, per germline. The CDR3 is 14 amino acids. The CDR3 is CASSVGTGENEQFF. In DNA form, the CDR3 reads TGTGCCAGCAGCGTCGGGACAGGGGAGAATGAGCAGTTCTTC.

The rearrangement joins TRBV7-9 to TRBJ1-2; the D gene is possibly TRBD1 (5 bases). This CDR3 comprises 15 residues. V lost 4 bases and J 2 bases, leaving 14 bases between the germline ends. Germline CDR1 and CDR2: SEHNR and FQNEAQ (reference sequence). The CDR3, as DNA: TGTGCCAGCAGCTCCTCACGACAGTTGAACTATGGCTACACCTTC. This translates into CASSSSRQLNYGYTF.

This clone was seen only a few times. The chain couples TRBV4-3 to TRBJ1-5; unclear D gene. The CDR3 spans 13 residues. Trimming pared 3 bases from V and 6 bases from J, leaving 9 bases between. Germline V gene lookup returns CDR1 LGHNA and CDR2 YSLEER. The CDR3 nucleotides are TGCGCCAGCAGCCACATCGCCGGTCAGCCCCAGCATTTT. This gives the protein CASSHIAGQPQHF.

This clone has only one observation. V and J are TRBV7-2 and TRBJ1-5; maybe TRBD1 (5 bases). CDR3 length equals 13 residues. The germline V and J ends were trimmed by 1 base and 6 bases, with 7 bases remaining between them. Germline values: CDR1 SGHTA, CDR2 FQGNSA. CDR3 sequence reads: CASSLVGGQPQHF. CDR3 coding DNA: TGTGCCAGCAGCTTAGTCGGGGGTCAGCCCCAGCATTTT.

The rearrangement joins TRBV27 to TRBJ1-1; a weak D match, TRBD1 (5 bases). The V end was cut by 8 bases, the J end by 0 bases, with 19 bases between. Germline-derived CDR1 and CDR2 are MNHEY and SMNVEV (reference sequence). The length of the CDR3 is 16 residues. The CDR3 coding sequence is TGTGCCAGCTCCCTAGACGCGACAGACATGAACACTGAAGCTTTCTTT. This translates into CASSLDATDMNTEAFF.

In DNA, the CDR3 is TGCAGCGTTGATAGGGGTTGGGGCGGGGGGGAGACCCAGTACTTC. It codes for CSVDRGWGGGETQYF. This chain links TRBV29-1 with TRBJ2-5; 8 bases line up with TRBD2. Germline CDR1 SQVTM, CDR2 ANQGSEA. The CDR3 is made up of 15 amino acids. V was clipped by 3 bases and J by 5 bases; unmatched bases: 11.

This clone appeared a few times. The rearrangement links TRBV19 to TRBJ1-1, with a weak D call TRBD1 (6 bases). CDR3 length equals 14 residues. From germline, CDR1 is LNHDA and CDR2 SQIVND (reference sequence). V lost 3 bases, J lost 3 bases, and 11 bases lay in between. The CDR3 sequence is CASSITAGDTEAFF. The CDR3 bases are TGTGCCAGTAGTATCACCGCAGGGGACACTGAAGCTTTCTTT.

There are a few counts of this clone. The chain combines TRBV5-6 with TRBJ2-6, with 7 bases aligning to TRBD2. Germline CDR1 is SGHDT and CDR2 is YYEEEE. J lost 3 bases, V lost 0 bases, and 12 bases had no gene match. This CDR3 is built from 19 residues. The CDR3 sequence is CASSLAGGGGGSGANVLTF. CDR3 DNA: TGTGCCAGCAGCTTGGCCGGGGGTGGGGGGGGGAGTGGGGCCAACGTCCTGACTTTC.

Concerning this clone: Other DNA sequences of this sample code for an identical CDR3. The rearrangement uses TRBV5-1 and TRBJ2-1; tentatively, D is TRBD2 (5 bases). Per germline, CDR1 SGHRS and CDR2 YFSETQ. There are 13 residues in the CDR3. Trimming left V 6 bases short and J 1 base short, with 8 bases between. CDR3 residues: CASTRDSYNEQFF. CDR3 DNA sequence: TGCGCCAGCACGAGGGATTCCTACAATGAGCAGTTCTTC.

Here the CDR3 reads CASSRGGQGNQPQHF. CDR3 DNA: TGTGCCAGCTCTCGCGGTGGGCAGGGTAATCAGCCCCAGCATTTT. The chain recombines TRBV5-4 with TRBJ1-5; perhaps TRBD1 as D (5 bases). From germline, CDR1 is SGHNT and CDR2 YYREEE (reference sequence). CDR3 size: 15 residues. The V and J ends lost 7 bases and 4 bases respectively, with 18 bases between them.

The chain couples TRBV4-1 to TRBJ2-3, with 7 bases identical to TRBD2. Per the germline V gene, CDR1 is MGHRA and CDR2 is YSYEKL. The V gene end was trimmed by 0 bases and the J gene end by 3 bases; junction bases not matched to a gene: 6. CDR3 length: 16 residues. CDR3 residues: CASSQDWEGLTDTQYF. The CDR3, as DNA: TGCGCCAGCAGCCAAGATTGGGAGGGGTTGACAGATACGCAGTATTTT.

CDR3 loop: CASSPRNAREANEQFF. DNA of the CDR3: TGCGCCAGCAGCCCACGGAACGCCCGGGAGGCAAATGAGCAGTTCTTC. J is TRBJ2-1 and V is TRBV5-1, with TRBD2 matching over 7 bases. CDR1 and CDR2 from the germline V gene are SGHRS and YFSETQ. This CDR3 is 16 amino acids long. J lost 7 bases, V lost 4 bases, and 14 bases had no gene match.

This chain links TRBV11-3 with TRBJ2-1; D possibly corresponds to TRBD2 (6 bases). Germline CDR1 SGHNT, CDR2 YENEEA. V lost 8 bases, J lost 5 bases, and 10 bases lay in between. The CDR3 spans 12 residues. The CDR3 spells CASGGRNNEQFF. The CDR3 DNA reads as TGTGCCAGCGGGGGGAGAAACAATGAGCAGTTCTTC. Combining the CDR3 with reference TRBV11-3 and TRBJ2-1 gives the whole variable domain EAGVVQSPRYKIIEKKQPVAFWCNPISGHNTLYWYLQNLGQGPELLIRYENEEAVDDSQLPKDRFSAERLKGVDSTLKIQPAELGDSAVYLCASGGRNNEQFFGPGTRLTVL.